Listed below are T cell receptor beta chains from one sample, sequenced in a study of beta chain features in type 1 diabetes. Sequencing used immunoSEQ multiplex PCR; TCRdb keeps in-frame clones, though not all of them. Seen here are around 340,000 clones, around 9.3% observed once, and the top ten hold around 1%. Specimen: central memory CD4+ T cells from blood. These receptors all stem from a man aged 30-40 years with type 1 diabetes. The CDR3 runs from the conserved cysteine through the conserved F or W. Each record gives: D gene, J gene, clone size, V gene, CDR3 protein, CDR3 DNA. A D gene is named only where the DNA matches it firmly. Only some rows state a clone size, as once, few, many or a class for expanded clones.

- TRBJ2-7 - TRBV2 CASRIRDASYEQYF TGTGCCAGCAGAATCCGGGACGCGTCCTACGAGCAGTACTTC
TRBD1 TRBJ2-3 - TRBV4-3 CASSQAGTGVPDTQYF TGCGCCAGCAGCCAGGCCGGGACAGGGGTCCCAGATACGCAGTATTTT
TRBD2 TRBJ2-5 - TRBV11-2 CASRGSGGPRETQYF TGTGCCAGCAGAGGTAGCGGGGGGCCACGGGAGACCCAGTACTTC
TRBD1 TRBJ1-4 - TRBV6-5 CASSYSGTGGQKLFF TGTGCCAGCAGTTACTCAGGGACAGGGGGCCAAAAACTGTTTTTT
TRBD1 TRBJ2-7 few TRBV10-3 CAIRAGTGNYEQYF TGTGCCATCAGGGCGGGGACAGGGAACTACGAGCAGTACTTC
- TRBJ2-6 few TRBV27 CASSLSIMRPSSGANVLTF TGTGCCAGCAGTTTATCGATTATGCGGCCGAGCTCTGGGGCCAACGTCCTGACTTTC
- TRBJ2-1 many TRBV5-1 CASSLAPTPLNNEQFF TGCGCCAGCAGCTTGGCTCCGACCCCCCTAAACAATGAGCAGTTCTTC
- TRBJ2-5 few TRBV5-6 CASSFFRYVETQYF TGTGCCAGCAGCTTTTTTCGTTACGTCGAGACCCAGTACTTC
TRBD1 TRBJ2-7 few TRBV2 CASSGGQESSSYEQYF TGTGCCAGCAGTGGGGGACAGGAGTCTAGCTCCTACGAGCAGTACTTC
- TRBJ1-3 - TRBV14 CASSQRTLSGNTIYF TGTGCCAGCAGCCAAAGAACCCTCTCTGGAAACACCATATATTTT
TRBD1 TRBJ2-7 - TRBV7-2 CASSLERGQVYEQYF TGTGCCAGCAGCTTAGAAAGGGGACAGGTCTACGAGCAGTACTTC
TRBD2 TRBJ2-1 - TRBV5-1 CASSLSLAGENEQFF TGCGCCAGCAGCTTGAGCCTAGCGGGGGAGAATGAGCAGTTCTTC
TRBD1 TRBJ1-2 - TRBV7-2 CASSLGGTGGRVYGYTF TGTGCCAGCAGCTTAGGAGGCACAGGGGGCAGGGTGTATGGCTACACCTTC
- TRBJ2-7 - TRBV6-5 CAISVSGESYEQYF TGTGCCATCAGTGTCTCGGGTGAATCCTACGAGCAGTACTTC
- TRBJ1-2 - TRBV4-3 CASSQDRGVAGYTF TGCGCCAGCAGCCAAGATAGGGGGGTGGCTGGCTACACCTTC
- TRBJ1-6 many TRBV2 CASSDAGRKSSPLHF TGTGCCAGCAGTGATGCGGGGCGGAAGAGTTCACCCCTCCACTTT
TRBD1 TRBJ1-5 - TRBV7-2 CASSINRGNQPQHF TGTGCCAGCAGCATCAACAGGGGGAATCAGCCCCAGCATTTT
- TRBJ2-5 - TRBV2 CASTWGDETQYF TGTGCCAGCACTTGGGGGGACGAGACCCAGTACTTC
- TRBJ2-3 - TRBV29-1 CSVDWLSTDTQYF TGCAGCGTCGACTGGCTAAGCACAGATACGCAGTATTTT
TRBD1 TRBJ2-7 - TRBV5-1 CASSLEGQGAYEQYF TGCGCCAGCAGCTTGGAGGGACAGGGTGCCTACGAGCAGTACTTC
TRBD2 TRBJ2-3 - TRBV7-9 CASSPYRTSGATTDTQYF TGTGCCAGCAGCCCCTACCGAACTAGCGGGGCCACCACAGATACGCAGTATTTT
- TRBJ1-1 - TRBV7-9 CASSQQLTEAFF TGTGCCAGCAGCCAACAGCTCACTGAAGCTTTCTTT
- TRBJ2-4 - TRBV2 CASSAQKIAKNIQYF TGTGCCAGCAGTGCCCAGAAGATTGCCAAAAACATTCAGTACTTC
TRBD1 TRBJ1-2 few TRBV7-2 CASSFGQGPLGYTF TGTGCCAGCAGCTTTGGACAGGGCCCGCTTGGCTACACCTTC
- TRBJ2-5 many TRBV2 CASTGDQETQYF TGTGCCAGCACTGGAGACCAAGAGACCCAGTACTTC
- TRBJ2-6 few TRBV10-3 CAIRPLGQGANVLTF TGTGCCATCAGACCCCTCGGGCAGGGGGCCAACGTCCTGACTTTC
- TRBJ2-5 few TRBV4-1 CASSQGVRAEGKETQYF TGCGCCAGCAGCCAAGGGGTCAGGGCGGAGGGGAAAGAGACCCAGTACTTC
- TRBJ2-7 few TRBV5-4 CASRRGTVEGAEQYF TGTGCCAGCAGACGCGGGACAGTCGAAGGGGCCGAGCAGTACTTC
- TRBJ1-6 few TRBV5-6 CASSLNRHDSPLHF TGTGCCAGCAGCTTGAATCGACATGATTCACCCCTCCACTTT
TRBD1 TRBJ1-2 few TRBV2 CASRRQGRPYGYTF TGTGCCAGCAGGAGACAGGGAAGACCCTATGGCTACACCTTC
TRBD2 TRBJ2-5 - TRBV7-9 CASSSLTVSGGRETQYF TGTGCCAGCAGCTCCCTAACGGTTAGCGGGGGCCGGGAGACCCAGTACTTC
TRBD1 TRBJ1-2 - TRBV29-1 CSVTQGDSGYTF TGCAGCGTCACCCAGGGGGACAGCGGCTACACCTTC
- TRBJ1-5 - TRBV5-4 CASSLDSGSNQPQHF TGTGCCAGCAGCTTGGACTCAGGAAGCAATCAGCCCCAGCATTTT
TRBD1 TRBJ2-5 few TRBV10-3 CAISGQGARETQYF TGTGCCATCAGTGGACAGGGGGCTAGGGAGACCCAGTACTTC
TRBD1 TRBJ2-7 - TRBV2 CASSGQRTGLYEQYF TGTGCCAGCAGTGGCCAAAGGACAGGCCTCTACGAGCAGTACTTC
- TRBJ2-2 few TRBV5-1 CASSPQGGTGELFF TGCGCCAGCAGCCCCCAAGGAGGAACCGGGGAGCTGTTTTTT
TRBD1 TRBJ1-2 few TRBV7-2 CASSQDHDREAFYGYTF TGCGCCAGCAGCCAAGACCACGACAGGGAGGCCTTCTATGGCTACACCTTC
TRBD1 TRBJ1-2 - TRBV5-6 CASSSRGAGGYGYTF TGTGCCAGCAGCTCTCGAGGGGCAGGGGGCTATGGCTACACCTTC
TRBD1 TRBJ2-5 - TRBV6-5 CATRDSQETQYF TGTGCCACACGGGACAGCCAAGAGACCCAGTACTTC
- TRBJ2-7 once TRBV5-1 CASSLQGMHEQYF TGCGCCAGCAGCTTGCAGGGCATGCACGAGCAGTACTTC
- TRBJ2-6 - TRBV15 CATSREGGGRSGANVLTF TGTGCCACCAGCAGAGAGGGGGGCGGCCGTTCTGGGGCCAACGTCCTGACTTTC
TRBD2 TRBJ2-7 - TRBV7-2 CASSLNFLTSGSDEQYF TGTGCCAGCAGCTTAAATTTTTTGACTAGCGGGTCTGATGAGCAGTACTTC
- TRBJ2-1 - TRBV9 CASSFIGGNEQFF TGTGCCAGCAGCTTTATCGGGGGCAATGAGCAGTTCTTC
- TRBJ2-3 few TRBV2 CASSVDTDTQYF TGTGCCAGCAGTGTTGACACAGATACGCAGTATTTT
TRBD1 TRBJ2-2 few TRBV6-1 CASRGTGPDTGELFF TGTGCCAGCAGAGGGACAGGCCCTGACACCGGGGAGCTGTTTTTT
- TRBJ1-1 - TRBV4-3 CASSLERSKNTEAFF TGCGCCAGCAGCCTAGAGAGGTCCAAGAACACTGAAGCTTTCTTT
- TRBJ2-3 few TRBV29-1 CSGRVSTDTQYF TGCAGCGGCAGGGTCAGCACAGATACGCAGTATTTT
TRBD1 TRBJ2-1 few TRBV10-1 CASSPGQLGNEQFF TGCGCCAGCAGTCCGGGACAGCTGGGCAATGAGCAGTTCTTC
- TRBJ1-4 - TRBV6-6 CASSFAEKLFF TGTGCCAGCAGTTTTGCTGAAAAACTGTTTTTT